This T cell receptor beta chain was profiled in a study of blood T cell repertoires in COVID-19 (dated by TCRdb to between 2020 and 2021). Describing the broader study: The collaborator samples originated in the United States, Italy and Spain and spanned the acute and convalescent phases of COVID-19. The material from the prospective study consisted of cDNA or gDNA derived from T cells, B-cell-depleted T cells, or PBMCs. Subjects who had been exposed to COVID-19, were actively infected with it, or had recovered from it provided the deeply sampled blood TCRbeta repertoires that made up the dataset. The repertoires were made available in a free public database intended to serve as a resource for research on the immune response to SARS-CoV-2. Samples were obtained from the ongoing ImmuneRACE study (first 160 participants) and from over a thousand subjects provided by 6 global collaborators. Sample metadata almost always included a de-identified subject ID, COVID-19 status, age in years and sex. Where available, HLA class I and class II types were obtained from metadata supplied by the sample provider rather than from assay-based typing. The research as a whole found: Clinical and demographic metadata were provided uncurated, with the amount varying by source and participant.

The immunoSEQ Assay, a bias-controlled multiplex PCR, was used to amplify TCRbeta CDR3 regions from genomic DNA. As for the original processing: The number of nucleated cells in each sample was estimated from the amplification of reference gene primers within the assay. Sequence reads were collapsed and filtered to measure the absolute abundance of every unique TCRbeta CDR3 rearrangement. For each sample, productive Simpson clonality was calculated as the square root of Simpson's diversity index over productive rearrangements. TCRdb's version of the immuneACCESS table is confined to in-frame rearrangements and falls short of the full clone set. An unresolved V gene accounts for under half of the shortfall where checked; the remainder is of unknown origin. V and J calls and clone size are those listed in that table; D and trimming were worked out from the DNA. This sample holds over 120,000 clones; approximately 88% were observed only once. The top ten clonotypes cover around 4.8% of the sample.

A word on this clone: It has no known antigen specificity. One base away there is no much larger clone; base qualities are not given.

The CDR3 runs 14 amino acids, cysteine and phenylalanine included. Only the CDR3 DNA is retained, 42 bases long and in frame from the first base. CDR1 LNHNV and CDR2 YYDKDF are derived from the germline V gene (reference sequence). The V and J ends are trimmed by 0 bases and 5 bases, leaving 7 bases between them. Each collaborating institution followed its own protocols to collect whole blood in K2EDTA tubes. For TCRbeta analysis, collaborator samples were shipped as frozen whole blood, as isolated PBMCs, or as DNA extracted from either sample type. The chain links TRBV15 with TRBJ2-2; TRBD2 is perhaps the D gene, given 6 matching bases. This receptor was taken from a human donor in a cohort sampled during active COVID-19. The sequencing sample was made of peripheral blood. The DNA sequence is as follows: TGTGCCACCAGCAGAGATGGGGGGACCGGGGAGCTGTTTTTT. This is translated as CATSRDGGTGELFF.